The 8 T cell receptor beta chains given below trace back to one sample, sequenced in a study of blood T cell dynamics during melanoma immunotherapy. The protocol was immunoSEQ multiplex PCR, while the TCRdb copy is restricted to in-frame clones and leaves out a portion. The sample holds more than 10,000 clones, 86% seen once. Time point indicated: pre-treatment baseline. The sample in question was blood, obtained from a patient treated with checkpoint blockade. The receptors originated from a human donor with melanoma.

The rearrangement joins TRBV30 to TRBJ1-2; 10 nucleotides align to TRBD1. Germline CDR1 reads GTSNPN; CDR2 reads SVGIG (reference sequence). With V trimmed by 2 bases and J by 7 bases, 10 bases remained unmatched. The CDR3 runs to 15 residues. CDR3 region: CAWSRIRDRGLGYTF. For the CDR3, the DNA is TGTGCCTGGAGTAGGATCCGGGACAGGGGTCTTGGCTACACCTTC.

The gene calls are TRBV10-3 and TRBJ2-1, with 9 bases lining up with TRBD2. The junction had 11 bases not matched to a gene; V was cut back by 6 bases and J by 8 bases. The CDR3 runs 15 residues. The germline CDR1 and CDR2 sequences are ENHRY and SYGVKD. The CDR3 nucleotides read TGTGCCATCAGCGAGGGGAGACTAGCGGCCCATGAGCAGTTCTTC. Its protein product is CAISEGRLAAHEQFF.

The chain joins TRBV5-1 to TRBJ1-1, with 9 positions matching TRBD1. CDR1 and CDR2 from the germline V gene are SGHRS and YFSETQ. The CDR3 contains 16 residues. Unmatched junction bases numbered 8, after V lost 4 bases and J lost 1 base. The CDR3 nucleotides read TGCGCCAGCAGCACCGGACAGGGGAGACGGAACACTGAAGCTTTCTTT. It translates to CASSTGQGRRNTEAFF.

J is TRBJ2-1 and V is TRBV7-8, with D uncertain. Germline V gives CDR1 SGHVS, CDR2 FQNEAQ. The germline V and J ends were trimmed by 4 bases and 0 bases, with 13 bases remaining between them. CDR3 length: 16 amino acids. The CDR3 nucleotides read TGTGCCAGCAGCTACGCCAGGCTCAGCTCCTACAATGAGCAGTTCTTC. This codes for CASSYARLSSYNEQFF.

The V and J genes are TRBV6-6 and TRBJ2-2, with 7 bases identical to TRBD1. The J segment lost 6 bases and the V segment lost 6 bases, leaving 10 bases of the junction unmatched. The germline V gene encodes CDR1 MNHNY and CDR2 SVGAGI (reference sequence). CDR3 length: 15 amino acids. CDR3 sequence (DNA): TGTGCCAGCAGGCGGACAGGAAGAGCGTCCGGGGAGCTGTTTTTT. This gives the protein CASRRTGRASGELFF.

The J gene is TRBJ2-3, the V gene TRBV2; possible D gene TRBD2, 6 bases. The germline gives CDR1 SNHLY, CDR2 FYNNEI. The CDR3 is 13 residues long. The V and J ends lost 6 bases and 10 bases respectively, with 17 bases between them. This CDR3 reads CASRGVKAGSQYF. The CDR3 nucleotides are TGTGCCAGCAGGGGGGTTAAGGCGGGGTCGCAGTATTTT.

V gene TRBV15 combines with J gene TRBJ1-1; 11 bases line up with TRBD1. This CDR3 contains 18 residues. With V trimmed by 2 bases and J by 5 bases, 13 bases remained unmatched. Germline CDR1 reads LNHNV; CDR2 reads YYDKDF (reference sequence). CDR3: CATSRPLGSGQGGTEAFF. The CDR3 DNA reads as TGTGCCACCAGCAGACCGCTGGGATCGGGACAGGGGGGGACTGAAGCTTTCTTT. The variable domain in full, completed from reference TRBV15 and TRBJ1-1, reads DAMVIQNPRYQVTQFGKPVTLSCSQTLNHNVMYWYQQKSSQAPKLLFHYYDKDFNNEADTPDNFQSRRPNTSFCFLDIRSPGLGDTAMYLCATSRPLGSGQGGTEAFFGQGTRLTVV.

The chain combines TRBV11-3 with TRBJ2-5; no reliable D call. CDR3 length: 16 residues. CDR1 is SGHNT, CDR2 YENEEA, per germline. V lost 2 bases and J lost 1, with 14 bases in between. CDR3 nucleotides: TGTGCCAGCAGCTTAACTCTAACCCTGAGCCAAGAGACCCAGTACTTC. Protein sequence: CASSLTLTLSQETQYF. Combining the CDR3 with reference TRBV11-3 and TRBJ2-5 gives the whole variable domain EAGVVQSPRYKIIEKKQPVAFWCNPISGHNTLYWYLQNLGQGPELLIRYENEEAVDDSQLPKDRFSAERLKGVDSTLKIQPAELGDSAVYLCASSLTLTLSQETQYFGPGTRLLVL.